Shown below are 19 T cell receptor beta chains from a single sample sequenced in a study of blood T cell repertoires in COVID-19. TCRdb's copy holds only in-frame clones and misses some; the assay was immunoSEQ multiplex PCR. The sample has roughly 140,000 clones, 70% to 90% seen once. Sequences were obtained from peripheral blood. The receptors derive from a woman in her forties or fifties with acute or convalescent COVID-19.

This clone has more than one count but fewer than ten. This chain uses TRBV7-6 with TRBJ1-4; 9 nucleotides line up with TRBD1. CDR1 is SGHVS, CDR2 FNYEAQ, per germline. V lost 4 bases and J lost 8; bases outside the gene matches: 11. This CDR3 is 16 amino acids long. CDR3 nucleotide sequence: TGTGCCAGCAGCTCTACGACCGGGACAGGGAGCGAAAAACTGTTTTTT. Protein: CASSSTTGTGSEKLFF.

The V gene is TRBV27, the J gene TRBJ1-1; 7 bases agree with TRBD1. V shed 4 bases and J 0 bases; nucleotides not matched to a gene: 8. CDR1 is MNHEY, CDR2 SMNVEV, per germline (reference sequence). The CDR3 is 16 amino acids. The CDR3 nucleotides are TGTGCCAGCAGTTGGGTTAGAGGGACAGTGAACACTGAAGCTTTCTTT. The encoded protein is CASSWVRGTVNTEAFF.

V and J are TRBV30 and TRBJ1-2; possibly TRBD1 for D (6 bases). The ends were cut back, 3 bases at V and 8 bases at J, with 16 bases in the middle. This CDR3 is built from 13 residues. Germline values: CDR1 GTSNPN, CDR2 SVGIG (reference sequence). CDR3 loop: CAWSPNRVYGYTF. CDR3 sequence (DNA): TGTGCCTGGAGCCCGAACAGGGTCTACGGCTACACCTTC.

The chain is built from TRBV24-1 and TRBJ1-5; D may be TRBD1 (6 bases). V shed 5 bases and J shed 3 bases, with 13 bases lying between them. CDR1 KGHDR and CDR2 SFDVKD come from the germline V gene. This CDR3 comprises 15 residues. CDR3 sequence (DNA): TGTGCCACCAGTGTAGGGGGTTCCCCCAATCAGCCCCAGCATTTT. Translated, it gives CATSVGGSPNQPQHF.

The chain combines TRBV25-1 with TRBJ1-2; a possible D gene is TRBD1 (6 bases). V was trimmed by 8 bases and J by 2 bases, leaving 18 bases between them. The germline gives CDR1 MGHDK, CDR2 SYGVNS. The CDR3 is made up of 15 amino acids. The CDR3 protein is CASRDRNDLNYGYTF. Written as DNA, the CDR3 is TGTGCCAGCCGAGACAGGAATGATTTGAACTATGGCTACACCTTC.

This clone was seen more than once but under ten times. J is TRBJ1-1 and V is TRBV3-1 (or the pseudogene TRBV3-2); perhaps TRBD1 as D (6 bases). Germline assignment: CDR1 LGHDT and CDR2 YNNKEL (reference sequence). V was clipped by 1 base and J by 6 bases, with 9 bases between them. This CDR3 is 13 amino acids long. The CDR3, as DNA: TGTGCCAGCAGCCAAGGGGACATACCTGAAGCTTTCTTT. Residues: CASSQGDIPEAFF.

The chain joins TRBV9 to TRBJ1-6, with D possibly TRBD1 on 6 matching bases. Between the trimmed V and J ends, which lost 0 bases and 8 bases, there was a span of 15 bases. Germline V gene lookup returns CDR1 SGDLS and CDR2 YYNGEE. CDR3 length: 16 amino acids. CDR3: CASSVVGQGFDSPLHF. The DNA of the CDR3 is TGTGCCAGCAGCGTAGTCGGGCAGGGGTTCGATTCACCCCTCCACTTT. The full variable domain, with the rest looked up from reference TRBV9 and TRBJ1-6, is DSGVTQTPKHLITATGQRVTLRCSPRSGDLSVYWYQQSLDQGLQFLIQYYNGEERAKGNILERFSAQQFPDLHSELNLSSLELGDSALYFCASSVVGQGFDSPLHFGNGTRLTVT.

Written as DNA, the CDR3 is TGTGCCAGCAGTTTATTAACGGACTGGCGGGGGAGCAATGAGCAGTTCTTC. Amino acid sequence: CASSLLTDWRGSNEQFF. The chain has TRBV27 and TRBJ2-1; TRBD2 aligns across 7 bases. V gave up 1 base and J gave up 6 bases; unmatched junction bases: 12. Germline CDR1 MNHEY, CDR2 SMNVEV (reference sequence). CDR3 size: 17 residues.

The V gene is TRBV21-1, the J gene TRBJ2-7; TRBD1, the D gene given by the table, was not confirmed from the DNA. TRBV21-1 is termed a pseudogene. The CDR3 is made up of 15 amino acids. This chain's CDR3 is CASSNLDREDDEQYF. CDR3 nucleotides: TGTGCCAGCAGCAACCTAGACAGGGAGGACGACGAGCAGTACTTC.

This chain links TRBV16 with TRBJ1-5; no clear D gene. CDR3 size: 16 residues. CDR1 is KGHSY, CDR2 FQNENV, per germline. The V end lost 6 bases, the J end lost 0 bases, and 15 bases lay between the germline ends. The chain's CDR3 is CASSPGVVDSNQPQHF. DNA of the CDR3: TGTGCCAGCAGTCCCGGGGTTGTGGATAGCAATCAGCCCCAGCATTTT.

The gene calls are TRBV2 and TRBJ2-7, with 7 bases identical to TRBD1. Germline-derived CDR1 and CDR2 are SNHLY and FYNNEI. CDR3 size: 14 residues. V gave up 6 bases and J gave up 3 bases; unmatched junction bases: 8. In nucleotides, the CDR3 is TGTGCCAGCAGAGCTACCCGGGACAGCTACGAGCAGTACTTC. Translated, it gives CASRATRDSYEQYF.

The chain carries TRBV2 and TRBJ2-3, with D possibly matching TRBD2 (6 bases). The germline V and J ends were trimmed by 4 bases and 4 bases, with 12 bases remaining between them. This CDR3 is built from 14 residues. The germline V gene has CDR1 SNHLY and CDR2 FYNNEI. CDR3 sequence: CASSGTWGADTQYF. CDR3 coding DNA: TGTGCCAGCAGTGGGACATGGGGGGCAGATACGCAGTATTTT.

The rearrangement uses TRBV5-1 and TRBJ2-5, with D unclear. Germline assignment: CDR1 SGHRS and CDR2 YFSETQ. The CDR3 consists of 12 residues. Trimming pared 2 bases from V and 5 bases from J, leaving 7 bases between. The CDR3 coding sequence is TGCGCCAGCAGCTTCCCCCCGGAGACCCAGTACTTC. Translation gives CASSFPPETQYF.

This rearrangement joins TRBV10-3 to TRBJ2-1, with 14 bases fitting TRBD2. There are 15 residues in the CDR3. V was clipped by 4 bases and J by 6 bases; unmatched bases: 2. Germline CDR1 reads ENHRY; CDR2 reads SYGVKD. CDR3 coding DNA: TGTGCCATCAGTGGGGGACTAGCGGGGGTCAATGAGCAGTTCTTC. Translating it yields CAISGGLAGVNEQFF.

This clone was observed a handful of times. The chain recombines TRBV18 with TRBJ1-2; D may be TRBD1 (5 bases). The CDR3 is 15 amino acids. In germline, CDR1 is KGHSH, CDR2 LQKENI. Between the trimmed V and J ends, which lost 2 bases and 6 bases, there was a span of 16 bases. The CDR3 is CASSPGVGRVDGYTF. The CDR3 bases are TGTGCCAGCTCACCAGGGGTCGGCAGGGTGGATGGCTACACCTTC.

DNA of the CDR3: TGCGCCAGCAGCCCGTTAGCGGGTGCTAGCACAGATACGCAGTATTTT. The encoded protein is CASSPLAGASTDTQYF. V and J are TRBV5-1 and TRBJ2-3, with 7 bases identical to TRBD2. Germline CDR1 is SGHRS and CDR2 is YFSETQ. The V gene end was trimmed by 4 bases and the J gene end by 0 bases; junction bases not matched to a gene: 8. The CDR3 has 16 amino acids. Full variable domain (rest looked up from reference TRBV5-1 and TRBJ2-3): KAGVTQTPRYLIKTRGQQVTLSCSPISGHRSVSWYQQTPGQGLQFLFEYFSETQRNKGNFPGRFSGRQFSNSRSEMNVSTLELGDSALYLCASSPLAGASTDTQYFGPGTRLTVL.

This chain joins TRBV6-5 and TRBJ2-7, with TRBD2 as a possible D gene (5 bases). V gave up 9 bases and J gave up 2 bases, with 17 bases separating them. The CDR3 extends over 14 amino acids. CDR1 MNHEY and CDR2 SVGAGI come from the germline V gene. The CDR3 DNA reads as TGTGCCAGTCTTAAGTATCCCGGGACCTACGAGCAGTACTTC. Translating gives CASLKYPGTYEQYF.

The J gene is TRBJ1-2, the V gene TRBV5-6; 8 bases align to TRBD1. CDR1 is SGHDT and CDR2 is YYEEEE in the germline V gene. This CDR3 has 12 residues. The junction had 2 bases not matched to a gene; V was cut back by 2 bases and J by 8 bases. Here the CDR3 reads CASSLQGDGYTF. CDR3 in DNA: TGTGCCAGCAGCTTACAGGGGGACGGCTACACCTTC.

The J gene is TRBJ1-3, the V gene TRBV15, with TRBD1 matching 7 bases. Germline V lookup: CDR1 LNHNV, CDR2 YYDKDF (reference sequence). The junction had 7 bases not matched to a gene; V was cut back by 1 base and J by 4 bases. The CDR3 is 16 residues long. DNA of the CDR3: TGTGCCACCAGCAGAGGGGACAGTCTCTCCGGAAACACCATATATTTT. This sequence encodes CATSRGDSLSGNTIYF.